Presented here are 23 T cell receptor beta chains from one specimen sequenced in a study of blood T cell repertoires in COVID-19. TCRdb keeps only in-frame clones here, not all; method: immunoSEQ multiplex PCR. The sample carries a few hundred thousand clones, 86% recorded once. Input material: peripheral blood. The receptors originated from a man aged 25 to 45 who had recovered from COVID-19.

The sample holds one count of this clone. The chain uses TRBV5-1 and TRBJ1-3; possible D gene TRBD1, 5 bases. Germline CDR1 and CDR2: SGHRS and YFSETQ. V shed 0 bases and J shed 4 bases, with 20 bases lying between them. CDR3 length: 18 residues. This CDR3 reads CASSLGGASVRLGNTIYF. In DNA form, the CDR3 reads TGCGCCAGCAGCTTGGGGGGCGCGTCCGTCCGATTAGGAAACACCATATATTTT.

This chain links TRBV11-3 with TRBJ2-3, with TRBD2 matching over 10 bases. CDR1 is SGHNT, CDR2 YENEEA, per germline. This CDR3 region has 15 residues. V dropped 5 bases and J dropped 3; count of bases not matched to a gene: 5. The CDR3 nucleotides read TGTGCCAGCAGCAAAACTAGCGGGGAGACAGATACGCAGTATTTT. Its translation is CASSKTSGETDTQYF.

In this sample, this clone turned up once. The chain combines TRBV7-2 with TRBJ2-3, with D possibly being TRBD1 (6 bases). The CDR3 spans 14 residues. Germline CDR1 reads SGHTA; CDR2 reads FQGNSA. V was shortened by 5 bases and J by 10 bases, with 19 bases between the two germline ends. The CDR3 loop is CASSPTWGQEAQYF. The CDR3 DNA is TGTGCCAGCAGCCCCACGTGGGGGCAGGAGGCGCAGTATTTT.

This chain joins TRBV5-1 and TRBJ1-1; 7 bases fit TRBD1. There are 16 residues in the CDR3. With V trimmed by 0 bases and J by 4 bases, 9 bases remained unmatched. The germline V gene encodes CDR1 SGHRS and CDR2 YFSETQ. Written as DNA, the CDR3 is TGCGCCAGCAGCTTGGACAAGGGGGCGAGGGGCACTGAAGCTTTCTTT. Protein product: CASSLDKGARGTEAFF.

V and J are TRBV12-5 and TRBJ2-3, with 10 positions matching TRBD1. CDR3 length: 15 residues. Germline loops: CDR1 LGHNT, CDR2 FRNRAP. V lost 3 bases and J lost 1; bases outside the gene matches: 1. CDR3: CASGLGTGGTDTQYF. CDR3 coding DNA: TGTGCTAGTGGTTTAGGGACAGGGGGCACAGATACGCAGTATTTT.

The DNA of the CDR3 is TGCGCCAGCAGCCAAGATCCGAGAGAACATAATTCACCCCTCCACTTT. Residues: CASSQDPREHNSPLHF. This rearrangement joins TRBV4-3 to TRBJ1-6; D is undetermined. This CDR3 comprises 16 residues. Between the trimmed V and J ends, which lost 0 bases and 5 bases, there was a span of 11 bases. Germline CDR1 and CDR2: LGHNA and YSLEER.

This rearrangement joins TRBV23-1 to TRBJ2-3; 7 positions agree with TRBD1. TRBV23-1 is an ORF; its function is uncertain. V shed 0 bases, J shed 4 bases, and the junction held 7 bases outside the gene matches. The CDR3 runs to 16 residues. The CDR3 sequence: CASSQSTLGTADTQYF. The CDR3 coding sequence is TGCGCCAGCAGTCAATCTACCCTCGGGACAGCAGATACGCAGTATTTT.

The chain is built from TRBV11-3 and TRBJ2-1; TRBD1 matches at 9 bases. The CDR3 sequence is 15 residues long. V gave up 5 bases and J gave up 6 bases; unmatched junction bases: 8. Germline CDR1 is SGHNT and CDR2 is YENEEA. The chain's CDR3 is CASSIRQGGLNEQFF. CDR3 DNA: TGTGCCAGCAGCATACGACAGGGGGGGCTCAATGAGCAGTTCTTC. Together with reference TRBV11-3 and TRBJ2-1, the CDR3 gives the full variable domain: EAGVVQSPRYKIIEKKQPVAFWCNPISGHNTLYWYLQNLGQGPELLIRYENEEAVDDSQLPKDRFSAERLKGVDSTLKIQPAELGDSAVYLCASSIRQGGLNEQFFGPGTRLTVL.

This chain joins TRBV15 and TRBJ2-3; TRBD1 agrees at 9 bases. Per the germline V gene, CDR1 is LNHNV and CDR2 is YYDKDF (reference sequence). This CDR3 has 16 residues. V lost 0 bases, J lost 4 bases, and 5 bases stayed unmatched. CDR3 sequence: CATSRDPGQGPDTQYF. The CDR3 DNA reads TGTGCCACCAGCAGAGATCCAGGACAGGGGCCAGATACGCAGTATTTT.

The chain carries TRBV6-5 and TRBJ2-7; D may be TRBD2 (5 bases). V was trimmed by 6 bases and J by 2 bases, leaving 11 bases between them. Germline loops: CDR1 MNHEY, CDR2 SVGAGI. This CDR3 has 13 amino acids. CDR3 DNA: TGTGCCAGCAGCCCCGGGATCGCCTACGAGCAGTACTTC. The encoded protein is CASSPGIAYEQYF.

The chain is built from TRBV19 and TRBJ1-1, with D perhaps matching TRBD1 (5 bases). Looked up from germline, CDR1 is LNHDA and CDR2 is SQIVND (reference sequence). V dropped 4 bases and J dropped 3 bases, with 9 bases sitting between them. The CDR3 covers 13 residues. The CDR3: CASSNTGDTEAFF. The CDR3 DNA is TGTGCCAGTAGTAACACAGGAGACACTGAAGCTTTCTTT.

V usage is TRBV15 and J usage is TRBJ2-5; 10 nucleotides align to TRBD2. This CDR3 spans 17 amino acids. Germline CDR1 and CDR2: LNHNV and YYDKDF (reference sequence). The J segment lost 0 bases and the V segment lost 1 base, leaving 5 bases of the junction unmatched. CDR3 sequence reads: CATSRGASGGHQETQYF. In DNA, the CDR3 is TGTGCCACCAGCAGAGGGGCTAGCGGGGGCCACCAAGAGACCCAGTACTTC.

This clone was seen just once. J is TRBJ1-6 and V is TRBV6-4, with unresolved D. Trimming removed 5 bases from V and 0 bases from J, with 11 bases in between. Germline loops: CDR1 MRHNA, CDR2 SNTAGT. This CDR3 has 16 residues. CDR3 sequence (DNA): TGTGCCAGCAGTTCCCCCATGAGCTCCTATAATTCACCCCTCCACTTT. As protein: CASSSPMSSYNSPLHF.

This clone has just a few counts. V is TRBV20-1 and J is TRBJ2-5; possible D gene TRBD2, 6 bases. CDR3 size: 11 residues. CDR1 is DFQATT, CDR2 SNEGSKA, per germline (reference sequence). V was cut by 3 bases and J by 4 bases, with 6 bases left in between. CDR3 nucleotides: TGCAGTGCTAGCGGGGGAGAGACCCAGTACTTC. Its translation: CSASGGETQYF.

The chain's CDR3 is CASSPRDRGFHGYTF. The CDR3 DNA reads TGTGCCAGCAGCCCACGGGACAGGGGATTTCATGGCTACACCTTC. This sequence joins TRBV13 and TRBJ1-2; 10 bases line up with TRBD1. J gave up 6 bases and V 5 bases, and 9 bases lay outside the gene matches. The CDR3 runs 15 residues. Germline CDR1 is PRHDT and CDR2 is FYEKMQ (reference sequence).

The chain carries TRBV6-5 and TRBJ2-7, with D possibly TRBD1 on 5 matching bases. V lost 0 bases, J lost 0 bases, and 9 bases lay in between. Germline values: CDR1 MNHEY, CDR2 SVGAGI. CDR3 length: 15 amino acids. The CDR3 DNA is TGTGCCAGCAGTTACTCGTTTGACAGCTCCTACGAGCAGTACTTC. Translated: CASSYSFDSSYEQYF.

This clone was detected a few times. The chain has TRBV7-2 and TRBJ1-1, with TRBD1 matching 11 bases. The CDR3 has 14 residues. V was clipped by 4 bases and J by 4 bases; unmatched bases: 2. Germline values: CDR1 SGHTA, CDR2 FQGNSA. The CDR3 region has the DNA TGTGCCAGCAGCTCGGGGACAGGGGGCACTGAAGCTTTCTTT. This codes for CASSSGTGGTEAFF. Looking up the rest from reference TRBV7-2 and TRBJ1-1 gives the full variable domain: GAGVSQSPSNKVTEKGKDVELRCDPISGHTALYWYRQSLGQGLEFLIYFQGNSAPDKSGLPSDRFSAERTGGSVSTLTIQRTQQEDSAVYLCASSSGTGGTEAFFGQGTRLTVV.

This clone was detected a few times. V is TRBV10-3 and J is TRBJ1-2; D possibly corresponds to TRBD1 (6 bases). Per the germline V gene, CDR1 is ENHRY and CDR2 is SYGVKD. V lost 8 bases and J 1 base, leaving 8 bases between the germline ends. This CDR3 has 12 amino acids. The chain's CDR3 is CAIGGGNYGYTF. For the CDR3, the DNA is TGTGCCATCGGGGGCGGTAACTATGGCTACACCTTC.

This clone has just one count. The J gene is TRBJ2-7, the V gene TRBV27; TRBD1 aligns across 7 bases. The CDR3 is 14 amino acids. J lost 6 bases, V lost 3 bases, and 8 bases had no gene match. The germline V gene encodes CDR1 MNHEY and CDR2 SMNVEV (reference sequence). In DNA, the CDR3 is TGTGCCAGCAGTTTGTTGGGACAGACCTCCGAGCAGTACTTC. Encoded protein: CASSLLGQTSEQYF.

V and J are TRBV7-2 and TRBJ1-2; 9 nucleotides align to TRBD1. Germline loops: CDR1 SGHTA, CDR2 FQGNSA. Unmatched junction bases numbered 4, after V lost 3 bases and J lost 8 bases. The CDR3 contains 13 residues. CDR3 nucleotide sequence: TGTGCCAGCAGCTTGGGACAGGGTCCCGGCTACACCTTC. Its protein product is CASSLGQGPGYTF.

The CDR3 region is CASESQGSGSPLHF. The CDR3 coding sequence is TGTGCCAGTGAATCACAGGGTTCCGGTTCACCCCTCCACTTT. The chain employs TRBV2 and TRBJ1-6, with D possibly TRBD1 on 6 matching bases. The germline CDR1 and CDR2 sequences are SNHLY and FYNNEI. Deletions cut 9 bases from V and 9 bases from J, with 18 bases between. This CDR3 is built from 14 residues.

The genes are TRBV11-2 and TRBJ1-1; D possibly corresponds to TRBD1 (6 bases). V was cut by 2 bases and J by 1 base, with 11 bases left in between. Germline V gene data show CDR1 as SGHAT and CDR2 as FQNNGV. This CDR3 has 15 residues. In DNA, the CDR3 is TGTGCCAGCAGCTTATACAACAGGGAGAACACTGAAGCTTTCTTT. Its translation: CASSLYNRENTEAFF.

The rearrangement joins TRBV10-2 to TRBJ1-5; D not certain. The CDR3 is 13 amino acids. V lost 3 bases to trimming and J lost 5 bases, with 8 bases between them. Germline CDR1 WSHSY, CDR2 SAAADI. The CDR3 DNA follows: TGCGCCAGCAGTGATCAGAAATATCAGCCCCAGCATTTT. Translated, it gives CASSDQKYQPQHF.